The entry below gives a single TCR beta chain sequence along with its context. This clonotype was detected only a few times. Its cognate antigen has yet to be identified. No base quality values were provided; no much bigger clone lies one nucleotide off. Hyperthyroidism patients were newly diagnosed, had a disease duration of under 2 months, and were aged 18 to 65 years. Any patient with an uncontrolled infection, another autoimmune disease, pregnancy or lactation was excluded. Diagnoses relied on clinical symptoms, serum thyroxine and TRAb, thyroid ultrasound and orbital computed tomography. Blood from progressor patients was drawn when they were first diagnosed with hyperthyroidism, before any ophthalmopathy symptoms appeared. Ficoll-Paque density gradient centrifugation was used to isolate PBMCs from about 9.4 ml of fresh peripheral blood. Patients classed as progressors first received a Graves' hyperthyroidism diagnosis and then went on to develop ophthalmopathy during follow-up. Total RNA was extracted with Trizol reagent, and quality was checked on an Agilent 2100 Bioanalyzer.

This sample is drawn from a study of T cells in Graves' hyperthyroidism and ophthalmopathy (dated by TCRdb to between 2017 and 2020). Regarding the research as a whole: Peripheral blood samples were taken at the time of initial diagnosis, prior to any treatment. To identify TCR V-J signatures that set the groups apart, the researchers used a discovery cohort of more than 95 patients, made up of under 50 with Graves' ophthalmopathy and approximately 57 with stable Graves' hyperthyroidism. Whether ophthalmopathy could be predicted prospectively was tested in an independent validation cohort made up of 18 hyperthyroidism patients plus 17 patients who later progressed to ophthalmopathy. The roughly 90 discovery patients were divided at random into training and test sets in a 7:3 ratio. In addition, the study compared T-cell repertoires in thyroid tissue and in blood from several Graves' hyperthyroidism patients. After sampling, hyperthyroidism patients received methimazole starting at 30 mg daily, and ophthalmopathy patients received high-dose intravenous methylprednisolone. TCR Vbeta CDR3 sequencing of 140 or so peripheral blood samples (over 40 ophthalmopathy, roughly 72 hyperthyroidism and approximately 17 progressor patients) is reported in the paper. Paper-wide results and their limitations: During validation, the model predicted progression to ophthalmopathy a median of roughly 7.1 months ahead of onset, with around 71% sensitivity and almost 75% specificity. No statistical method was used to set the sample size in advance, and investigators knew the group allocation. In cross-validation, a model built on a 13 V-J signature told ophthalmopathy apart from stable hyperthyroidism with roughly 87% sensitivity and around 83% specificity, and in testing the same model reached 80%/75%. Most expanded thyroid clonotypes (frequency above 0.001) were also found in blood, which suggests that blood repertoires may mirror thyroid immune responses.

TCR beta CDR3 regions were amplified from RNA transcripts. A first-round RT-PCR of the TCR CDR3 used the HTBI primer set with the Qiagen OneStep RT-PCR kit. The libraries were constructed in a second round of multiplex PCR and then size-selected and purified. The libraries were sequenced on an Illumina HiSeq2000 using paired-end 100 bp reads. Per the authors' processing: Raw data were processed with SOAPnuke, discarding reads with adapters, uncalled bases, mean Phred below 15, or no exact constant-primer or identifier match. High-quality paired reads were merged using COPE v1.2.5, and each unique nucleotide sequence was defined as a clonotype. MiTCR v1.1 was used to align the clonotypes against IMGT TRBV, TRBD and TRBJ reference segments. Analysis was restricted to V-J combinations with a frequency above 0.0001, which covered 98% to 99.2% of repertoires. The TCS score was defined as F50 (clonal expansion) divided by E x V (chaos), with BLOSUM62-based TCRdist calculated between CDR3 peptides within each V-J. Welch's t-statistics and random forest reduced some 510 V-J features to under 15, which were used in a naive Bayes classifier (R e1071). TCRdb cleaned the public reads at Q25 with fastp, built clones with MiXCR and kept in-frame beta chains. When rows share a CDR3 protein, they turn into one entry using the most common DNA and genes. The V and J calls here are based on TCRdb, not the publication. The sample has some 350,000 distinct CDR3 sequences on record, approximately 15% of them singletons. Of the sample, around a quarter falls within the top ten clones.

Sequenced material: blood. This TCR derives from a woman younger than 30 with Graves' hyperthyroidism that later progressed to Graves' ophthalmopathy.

The DNA sequence is given as TGTGCCAGCAGTCCGGGGAAGGGACTTTACAATGAGCAGTTCTTC. It translates as CASSPGKGLYNEQFF. The chain links TRBV27 with TRBJ2-1; TRBD2 might be the D gene, on 6 matching bases. Its CDR3 holds 15 amino acids, cysteine through phenylalanine. Only CDR3 DNA remains: 45 bases, in frame from the first base. Cut back by 5 bases and 4 bases, the V and J ends lie 15 bases apart. As encoded in the germline V gene (reference sequence), CDR1 is MNHEY while CDR2 is SMNVEV.